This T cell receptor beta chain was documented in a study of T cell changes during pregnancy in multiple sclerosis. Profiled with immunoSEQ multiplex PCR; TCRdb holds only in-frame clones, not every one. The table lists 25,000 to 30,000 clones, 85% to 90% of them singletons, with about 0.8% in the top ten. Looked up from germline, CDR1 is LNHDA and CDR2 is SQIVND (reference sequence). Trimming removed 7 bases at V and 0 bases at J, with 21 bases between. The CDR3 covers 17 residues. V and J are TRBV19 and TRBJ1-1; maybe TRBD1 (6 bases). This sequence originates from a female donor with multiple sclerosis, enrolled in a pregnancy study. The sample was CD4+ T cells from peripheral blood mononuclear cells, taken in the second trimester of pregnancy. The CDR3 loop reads CASKGVAPSPMNTEAFF. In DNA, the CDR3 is TGTGCCAGTAAGGGGGTAGCGCCAAGTCCTATGAACACTGAAGCTTTCTTT. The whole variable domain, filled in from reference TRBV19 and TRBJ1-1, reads DGGITQSPKYLFRKEGQNVTLSCEQNLNHDAMYWYRQDPGQGLRLIYYSQIVNDFQKGDIAEGYSVSREKKESFPLTVTSAQKNPTAFYLCASKGVAPSPMNTEAFFGQGTRLTVV.